One and the same sample provided the 15 T cell receptor beta chains below, sequenced in a study of T cells in pancreatic ductal adenocarcinoma. The assay was immunoSEQ multiplex PCR, and TCRdb's table has in-frame clones only and misses some. The sample shows 10,000 or so clones, 60% to 80% of them seen only once. The selected patients with pancreatic ductal adenocarcinoma had surgery but no neoadjuvant therapy. The sequencing input was pancreatic tumor tissue. The receptors were gathered from a human donor with pancreatic ductal adenocarcinoma.

The J gene is TRBJ2-3, the V gene TRBV6-6, with D perhaps TRBD2 (6 bases). V was pared by 3 bases and J by 9 bases, with 16 bases between. The CDR3 totals 14 residues. The V gene's germline CDR1 is MNHNY and CDR2 SVGAGI (reference sequence). CDR3 bases: TGTGCCAGCAGTTATCGGTCGGGGACTGGAACGCAGTATTTT. It specifies CASSYRSGTGTQYF.

This chain links TRBV30 with TRBJ2-7; D ambiguous. Per germline, CDR1 GTSNPN and CDR2 SVGIG (reference sequence). CDR3 length: 13 residues. V was trimmed by 2 bases and J by 3 bases, leaving 11 bases between them. This CDR3 reads CAWSRRALYEQYF. CDR3 DNA: TGTGCCTGGAGTCGCCGGGCCCTCTACGAGCAGTACTTC. Supplemented by reference TRBV30 and TRBJ2-7, the full variable domain reads SQTIHQWPATLVQPVGSPLSLECTVEGTSNPNLYWYRQAAGRGLQLLFYSVGIGQISSEVPQNLSASRPQDRQFILSSKKLLLSDSGFYLCAWSRRALYEQYFGPGTRLTVT.

J is TRBJ1-1 and V is TRBV14, with unresolved D. The CDR3 is 12 amino acids. Germline assignment: CDR1 SGHDN and CDR2 FVKESK. The V end lost 3 bases, the J end lost 0 bases, and 2 bases lay between the germline ends. The CDR3 coding sequence is TGTGCCAGCAGCCACCTGAACACTGAAGCTTTCTTT. This sequence encodes CASSHLNTEAFF.

This chain uses TRBV14 with TRBJ1-6; D ambiguous. Germline-derived CDR1 and CDR2 are SGHDN and FVKESK. This CDR3 has 15 residues. Trimming shortened V by 6 bases and J by 7 bases, and 16 bases separated the two germline ends. The CDR3 DNA follows: TGTGCCAGCAGGGGAAGTGCCACGGCCAATTCACCCCTCCACTTT. Protein sequence: CASRGSATANSPLHF.

The chain recombines TRBV4-2 with TRBJ2-3; D possibly corresponds to TRBD2 (6 bases). V gave up 0 bases and J gave up 4 bases, with 8 bases separating them. The germline V gene encodes CDR1 LGHNA and CDR2 YNFKEQ. The CDR3 extends over 14 amino acids. CDR3 DNA: TGTGCCAGCAGCCAAGAGGCGGGGCCAGATACGCAGTATTTT. Residues: CASSQEAGPDTQYF.

By proportion, this clone is medium-sized. The CDR3 DNA reads as TGTGCCCCTCCGGGCCCCTCCTACGAGCAGTACTTC. It is translated as CAPPGPSYEQYF. The rearrangement links TRBV7-9 to TRBJ2-7; no clear D. V lost 11 bases and J 0 bases, leaving 11 bases between the germline ends. The V gene's germline CDR1 is SEHNR and CDR2 FQNEAQ (reference sequence). CDR3 size: 12 residues.

The chain carries TRBV30 and TRBJ2-3, with TRBD2 matching 9 bases. Per the germline V gene, CDR1 is GTSNPN and CDR2 is SVGIG (reference sequence). The CDR3 loop spans 15 amino acids. V gave up 4 bases and J gave up 4 bases; unmatched junction bases: 9. The CDR3 loop reads CAWTTGTSRSDTQYF. CDR3 nucleotide sequence: TGTGCCTGGACTACCGGGACTAGCCGTTCAGATACGCAGTATTTT.

Here the CDR3 DNA reads TGTGCCAGCAGCGTATCAGGGGCTAGTGATGAGCAGTTCTTC. Translated, it gives CASSVSGASDEQFF. The chain uses TRBV5-6 and TRBJ2-1, with D maybe TRBD1 (6 bases). Per germline, CDR1 SGHDT and CDR2 YYEEEE. This CDR3 spans 14 amino acids. The V end was cut by 4 bases, the J end by 8 bases, with 16 bases between.

The CDR3 bases are TGTGCCAGCAGCAACCGGGGACAAAATGGCTACACCTTC. Translated: CASSNRGQNGYTF. The J gene is TRBJ1-2, the V gene TRBV7-2; maybe TRBD1 (6 bases). This CDR3 spans 13 amino acids. The germline V gene has CDR1 SGHTA and CDR2 FQGNSA. The V and J ends lost 5 bases and 6 bases respectively, with 13 bases between them.

The chain uses TRBV30 and TRBJ1-2, with D maybe TRBD1 (5 bases). The CDR3 has 15 amino acids. The V end lost 1 base, the J end lost 0 bases, and 12 bases lay between the germline ends. Germline V gene data show CDR1 as GTSNPN and CDR2 as SVGIG (reference sequence). The CDR3 sequence: CAWSGRQKTNYGYTF. As DNA, the CDR3 is TGTGCCTGGAGTGGGCGACAGAAAACTAACTATGGCTACACCTTC.

In this sample, this clone is medium-sized (0.01 to 0.1%). The V call is TRBV7-6, the J call TRBJ2-4, with a possible D match to TRBD2 (5 bases). V was trimmed by 1 base and J by 6 bases, leaving 10 bases between them. Per the germline V gene, CDR1 is SGHVS and CDR2 is FNYEAQ. There are 14 residues in the CDR3. CDR3: CASSLGVGRNIQYF. In DNA form, the CDR3 reads TGTGCCAGCAGCTTAGGGGTAGGGAGAAACATTCAGTACTTC. Combining the CDR3 with reference TRBV7-6 and TRBJ2-4 gives the whole variable domain GAGVSQSPRYKVTKRGQDVALRCDPISGHVSLYWYRQALGQGPEFLTYFNYEAQQDKSGLPNDRFSAERPEGSISTLTIQRTEQRDSAMYRCASSLGVGRNIQYFGAGTRLSVL.

This clone was recorded a few times. V gene TRBV7-2 combines with J gene TRBJ1-5; no reliable D call. Germline V gene sequence: CDR1 SGHTA, CDR2 FQGNSA. The CDR3 extends over 15 amino acids. The ends were cut back, 1 base at V and 0 bases at J, with 7 bases in the middle. This chain's CDR3 is CASSLGGNSNQPQHF. In DNA, the CDR3 is TGTGCCAGCAGCTTAGGAGGGAATAGCAATCAGCCCCAGCATTTT.

The chain joins TRBV28 to TRBJ2-7; D could derive from TRBD1 or TRBD2 (5 bases each). V was cut by 5 bases and J by 0 bases, with 17 bases left in between. This CDR3 comprises 16 residues. Germline CDR1 is MDHEN and CDR2 is SYDVKM. Written as DNA, the CDR3 is TGTGCCAGCAGTCCCCCCCGGGACCCGAGCTCCTACGAGCAGTACTTC. Encoded protein: CASSPPRDPSSYEQYF.

The V call is TRBV28, the J call TRBJ2-2; D is perhaps TRBD1 or TRBD2 (5 bases each). Trimming cost V 2 bases and J 1 base, with 11 bases left between them. The CDR3 sequence is 16 residues long. Per germline, CDR1 MDHEN and CDR2 SYDVKM. CDR3 loop: CASSLRGFGNTGELFF. The DNA of the CDR3 is TGTGCCAGCAGTTTACGGGGCTTCGGGAACACCGGGGAGCTGTTTTTT.

The rearrangement joins TRBV7-6 to TRBJ2-1; the match to TRBD2 covers 12 bases. V trimming: 2 bases; J trimming: 0 bases; junction bases outside the gene matches: 5. Per germline, CDR1 SGHVS and CDR2 FNYEAQ. The CDR3 is 18 amino acids. CDR3 sequence (DNA): TGTGCCAGCAGCTTACTAGCGGGAGGGCAAAGCTCCTACAATGAGCAGTTCTTC. Translation: CASSLLAGGQSSYNEQFF.